The 10 T cell receptor beta chains below come from one sample, sequenced in a study of blood T cell repertoires in COVID-19. Assay: immunoSEQ multiplex PCR; the TCRdb copy retains only in-frame clones and omits some. The sample contains about 55,000 clones, roughly four fifths of which appear only once. Material for sequencing was peripheral blood. These receptors originate from a human donor in a cohort sampled during active COVID-19.

This clone was observed many times. This CDR3 reads CASRGEGTEAFF. For the CDR3, the DNA is TGTGCCAGCCGGGGGGAGGGGACTGAAGCTTTCTTT. The J gene is TRBJ1-1, the V gene TRBV3-1 (or the pseudogene TRBV3-2), with D maybe TRBD1 (5 bases). CDR1 is LGHDT, CDR2 YNNKEL, per germline (reference sequence). This CDR3 region has 12 residues. Trimming left V 8 bases short and J 5 bases short, with 12 bases between.

In its sample, this clone was seen a few times. This chain links TRBV7-8 with TRBJ1-6; perhaps TRBD1 as D (6 bases). Germline loops: CDR1 SGHVS, CDR2 FQNEAQ. The V end was cut by 7 bases, the J end by 7 bases, with 20 bases between. This CDR3 spans 16 amino acids. CDR3 amino acids: CASTPARAGENSPLHF. The CDR3 nucleotides read TGTGCCAGCACCCCCGCGCGGGCAGGGGAGAATTCACCCCTCCACTTT.

The chain recombines TRBV7-2 with TRBJ2-5, with 9 bases identical to TRBD2. The CDR3 contains 14 residues. The V segment lost 2 bases and the J segment 2 bases; nucleotides outside the gene matches: 0. Germline V gives CDR1 SGHTA, CDR2 FQGNSA. As DNA, the CDR3 is TGTGCCAGCAGCTTACTAGCGGGGCAAGAGACCCAGTACTTC. Protein product: CASSLLAGQETQYF.

The V gene is TRBV19, the J gene TRBJ1-1; D is unresolved. This CDR3 has 14 amino acids. V was pared by 5 bases and J by 7 bases, with 17 bases between. Germline lookup yields CDR1 LNHDA and CDR2 SQIVND (reference sequence). The CDR3 sequence: CASSPGFKAGEAFF. The CDR3 DNA is TGTGCCAGTAGTCCCGGGTTTAAGGCTGGTGAAGCTTTCTTT.

The CDR3 spells CASSVVAGGATEAFF. The CDR3 DNA sequence: TGTGCCAGCAGCGTAGTAGCGGGGGGGGCCACTGAAGCTTTCTTT. The J gene is TRBJ1-1, the V gene TRBV9, with D possibly TRBD1 on 6 matching bases. CDR1 and CDR2 (germline): SGDLS, YYNGEE. Trimming left V 0 bases short and J 4 bases short, with 13 bases between. This CDR3 comprises 15 residues.

Worth noting for this clone: The junction departs from germline at one end; a sequencing error may be responsible. The chain recombines TRBV30 with TRBJ1-4; D not certain. CDR3 size: 13 residues. CDR1 and CDR2 (germline): GTSNPN, SVGIG (reference sequence). CDR3 sequence reads: CARRARQNEKLFF. The CDR3 bases are TGTGCCCGGAGGGCGAGACAAAATGAAAAACTGTTTTTT.

This clone was observed a handful of times. V and J are TRBV30 and TRBJ1-5; weak D call: TRBD1 (5 bases). Trimming removed 2 bases at V and 6 bases at J, with 17 bases between. Germline V gene lookup returns CDR1 GTSNPN and CDR2 SVGIG (reference sequence). The length of the CDR3 is 15 residues. In DNA, the CDR3 is TGTGCCTGGAGTACCCCGACAGATCGTGTTCAGCCCCAGCATTTT. It translates to CAWSTPTDRVQPQHF.

The gene calls are TRBV18 and TRBJ2-2, with 8 bases aligning to TRBD1. Losses at the gene ends were 5 bases for V and 2 bases for J; bases not matched to a gene: 7. This CDR3 has 16 residues. CDR1 and CDR2 (germline): KGHSH, LQKENI. The CDR3 DNA reads as TGTGCCAGCTCATCGACAGGGGCCTTTAACACCGGGGAGCTGTTTTTT. This sequence encodes CASSSTGAFNTGELFF. Full variable domain (remainder filled in from reference TRBV18 and TRBJ2-2): NAGVMQNPRHLVRRRGQEARLRCSPMKGHSHVYWYRQLPEEGLKFMVYLQKENIIDESGMPKERFSAEFPKEGPSILRIQQVVRGDSAAYFCASSSTGAFNTGELFFGEGSRLTVL.

The V call is TRBV4-1, the J call TRBJ1-1; perhaps TRBD1 as D (6 bases). Trimming removed 6 bases at V and 5 bases at J, with 19 bases between. The CDR3 is made up of 15 amino acids. From germline, CDR1 is MGHRA and CDR2 YSYEKL. The CDR3 DNA reads TGCGCCAGCAGTCAGAGTTCAGGGGTAGGAACTGAAGCTTTCTTT. Translated: CASSQSSGVGTEAFF.

The gene calls are TRBV6-4 and TRBJ2-1, with D perhaps matching TRBD2 (5 bases). Per germline, CDR1 MRHNA and CDR2 SNTAGT. The CDR3 runs 14 residues. The V end was cut by 4 bases, the J end by 9 bases, with 16 bases between. The CDR3 coding sequence is TGTGCCAGCAGTGGGGTTGTGGGAGTAACTGAGCAGTTCTTC. It is translated as CASSGVVGVTEQFF.